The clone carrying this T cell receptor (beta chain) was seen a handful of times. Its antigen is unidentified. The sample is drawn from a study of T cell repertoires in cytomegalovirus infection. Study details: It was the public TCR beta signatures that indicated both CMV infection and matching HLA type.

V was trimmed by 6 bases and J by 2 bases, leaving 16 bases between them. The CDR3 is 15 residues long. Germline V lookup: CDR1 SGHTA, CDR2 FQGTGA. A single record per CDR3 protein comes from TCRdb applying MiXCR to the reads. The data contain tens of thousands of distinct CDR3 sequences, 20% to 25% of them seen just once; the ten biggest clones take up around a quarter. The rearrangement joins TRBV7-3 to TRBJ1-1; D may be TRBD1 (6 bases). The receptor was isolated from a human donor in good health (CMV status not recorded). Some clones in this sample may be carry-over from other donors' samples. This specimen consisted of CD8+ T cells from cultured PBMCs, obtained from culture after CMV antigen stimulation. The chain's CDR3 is CASRAGANPNTEAFF. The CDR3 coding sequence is TGTGCCAGCAGGGCGGGGGCCAACCCTAACACTGAAGCTTTCTTT. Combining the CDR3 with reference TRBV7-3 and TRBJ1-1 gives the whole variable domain GAGVSQTPSNKVTEKGKYVELRCDPISGHTALYWYRQSLGQGPEFLIYFQGTGAADDSGLPNDRFFAVRPEGSVSTLKIQRTERGDSAVYLCASRAGANPNTEAFFGQGTRLTVV.